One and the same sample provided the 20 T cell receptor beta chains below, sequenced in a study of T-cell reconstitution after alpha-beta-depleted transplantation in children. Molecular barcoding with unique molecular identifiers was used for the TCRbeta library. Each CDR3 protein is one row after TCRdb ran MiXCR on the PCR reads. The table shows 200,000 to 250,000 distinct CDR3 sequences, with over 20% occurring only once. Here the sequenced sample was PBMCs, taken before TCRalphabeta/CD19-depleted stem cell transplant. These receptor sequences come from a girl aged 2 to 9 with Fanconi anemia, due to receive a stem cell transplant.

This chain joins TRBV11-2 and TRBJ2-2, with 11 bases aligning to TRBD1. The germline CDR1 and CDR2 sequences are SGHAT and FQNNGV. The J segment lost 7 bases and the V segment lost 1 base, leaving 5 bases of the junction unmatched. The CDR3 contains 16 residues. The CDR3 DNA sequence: TGTGCCAGCAGCTTAGCCGGACAGGGGGCGGTCGGGGAGCTGTTTTTT. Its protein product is CASSLAGQGAVGELFF.

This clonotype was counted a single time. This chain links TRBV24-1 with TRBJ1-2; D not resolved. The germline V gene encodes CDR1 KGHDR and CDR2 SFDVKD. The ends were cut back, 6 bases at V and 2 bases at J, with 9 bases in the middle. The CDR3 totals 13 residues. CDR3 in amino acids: CATSPPGNYGYTF. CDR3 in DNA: TGTGCCACCAGTCCCCCAGGAAACTATGGCTACACCTTC.

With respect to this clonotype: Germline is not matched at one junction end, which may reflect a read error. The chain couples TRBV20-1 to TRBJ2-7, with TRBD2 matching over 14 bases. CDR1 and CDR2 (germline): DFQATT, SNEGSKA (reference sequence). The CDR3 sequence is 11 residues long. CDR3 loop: CSARAGTSGSF. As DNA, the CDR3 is TGCAGTGCTAGAGCTGGGACTAGCGGGAGCTTC.

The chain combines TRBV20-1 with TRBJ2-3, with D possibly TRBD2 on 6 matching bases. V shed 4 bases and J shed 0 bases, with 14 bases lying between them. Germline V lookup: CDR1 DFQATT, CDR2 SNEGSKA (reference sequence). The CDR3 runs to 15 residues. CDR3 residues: CSATDGGRSTDTQYF. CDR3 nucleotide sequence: TGCAGTGCTACAGATGGGGGGAGGAGCACAGATACGCAGTATTTT.

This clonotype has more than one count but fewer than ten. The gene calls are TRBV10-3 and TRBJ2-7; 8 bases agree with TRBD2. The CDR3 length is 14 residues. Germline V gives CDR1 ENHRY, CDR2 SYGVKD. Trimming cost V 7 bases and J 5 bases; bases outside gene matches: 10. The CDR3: CAITSKRESDEQYF. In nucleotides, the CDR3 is TGTGCCATCACTTCTAAGCGGGAGAGCGACGAGCAGTACTTC.

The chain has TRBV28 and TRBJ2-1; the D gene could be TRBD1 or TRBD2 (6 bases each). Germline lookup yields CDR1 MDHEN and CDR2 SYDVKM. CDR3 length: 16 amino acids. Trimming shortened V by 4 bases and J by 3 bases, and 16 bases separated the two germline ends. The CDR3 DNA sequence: TGTGCCAGCAGTTCGACAGGCGGAGGGGACTACAATGAGCAGTTCTTC. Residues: CASSSTGGGDYNEQFF.

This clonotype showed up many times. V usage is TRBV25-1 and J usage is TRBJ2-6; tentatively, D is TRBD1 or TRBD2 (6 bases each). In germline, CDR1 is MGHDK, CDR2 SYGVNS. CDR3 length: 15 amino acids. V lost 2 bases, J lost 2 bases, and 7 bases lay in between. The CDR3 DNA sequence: TGTGCCAGCAGTGAAAGGGGGGCTGGGGCCAACGTCCTGACTTTC. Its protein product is CASSERGAGANVLTF.

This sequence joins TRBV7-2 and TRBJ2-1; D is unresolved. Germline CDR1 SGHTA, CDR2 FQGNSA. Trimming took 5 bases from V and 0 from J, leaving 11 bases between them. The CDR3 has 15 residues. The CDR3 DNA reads TGTGCCAGCAGCCCGTCTTACCTCTCCTACAATGAGCAGTTCTTC. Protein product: CASSPSYLSYNEQFF.

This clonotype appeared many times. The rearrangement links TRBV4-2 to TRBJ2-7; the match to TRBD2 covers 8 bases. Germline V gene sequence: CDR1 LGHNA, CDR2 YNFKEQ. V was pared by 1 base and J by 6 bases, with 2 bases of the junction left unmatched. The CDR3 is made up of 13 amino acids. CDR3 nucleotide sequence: TGTGCCAGCAGCCAAGGGAGCGGGGGCGAGCAGTACTTC. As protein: CASSQGSGGEQYF.

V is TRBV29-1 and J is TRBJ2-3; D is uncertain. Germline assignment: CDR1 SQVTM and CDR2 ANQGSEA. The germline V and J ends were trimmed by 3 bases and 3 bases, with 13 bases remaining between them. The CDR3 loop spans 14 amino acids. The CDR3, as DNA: TGCAGCGTTGATGGAAAGTTCGGGACAGATACGCAGTATTTT. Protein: CSVDGKFGTDTQYF.

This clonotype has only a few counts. The CDR3: CSAIQGVVGGYTF. CDR3 sequence (DNA): TGCAGTGCCATACAGGGGGTGGTAGGTGGCTACACCTTC. This chain joins TRBV20-1 and TRBJ1-2; 8 bases match TRBD1. The CDR3 totals 13 residues. Germline V CDR1 and CDR2: DFQATT, SNEGSKA (reference sequence). V was pared by 6 bases and J by 7 bases, with 10 bases of the junction left unmatched.

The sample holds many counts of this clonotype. The CDR3 DNA reads TGTGCCACCAGTGATTGGGCCTATGGCTACACCTTC. As protein: CATSDWAYGYTF. The V call is TRBV24-1, the J call TRBJ1-2, with no clear D. Between the trimmed V and J ends, which lost 2 bases and 4 bases, there was a span of 4 bases. This CDR3 spans 12 amino acids. CDR1 is KGHDR, CDR2 SFDVKD, per germline.

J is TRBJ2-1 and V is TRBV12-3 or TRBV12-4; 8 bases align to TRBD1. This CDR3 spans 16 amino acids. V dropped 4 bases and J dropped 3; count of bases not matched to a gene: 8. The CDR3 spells CASSSPRGQLYNEQFF. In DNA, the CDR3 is TGTGCCAGCAGTTCTCCCAGGGGGCAACTCTACAATGAGCAGTTCTTC.

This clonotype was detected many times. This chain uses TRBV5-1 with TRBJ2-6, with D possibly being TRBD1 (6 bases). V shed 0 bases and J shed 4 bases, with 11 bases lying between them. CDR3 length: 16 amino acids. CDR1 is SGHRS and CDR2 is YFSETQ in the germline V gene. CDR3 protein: CASSLVQGTGANVLTF. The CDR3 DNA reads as TGCGCCAGCAGCTTGGTTCAGGGGACCGGGGCCAACGTCCTGACTTTC.

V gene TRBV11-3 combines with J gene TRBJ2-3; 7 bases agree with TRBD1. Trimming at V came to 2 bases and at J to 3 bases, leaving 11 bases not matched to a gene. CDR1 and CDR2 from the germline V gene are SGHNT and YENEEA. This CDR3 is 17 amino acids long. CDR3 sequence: CASSLRSRQGQTDTQYF. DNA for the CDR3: TGTGCCAGCAGCTTACGTTCGAGACAGGGACAAACAGATACGCAGTATTTT.

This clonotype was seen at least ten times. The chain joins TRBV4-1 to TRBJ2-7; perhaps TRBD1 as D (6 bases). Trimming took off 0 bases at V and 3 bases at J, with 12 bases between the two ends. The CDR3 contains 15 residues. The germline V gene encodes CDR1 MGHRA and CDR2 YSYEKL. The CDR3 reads CASSQDGQGLYEQYF. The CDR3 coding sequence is TGCGCCAGCAGCCAAGATGGGCAGGGGCTCTACGAGCAGTACTTC.

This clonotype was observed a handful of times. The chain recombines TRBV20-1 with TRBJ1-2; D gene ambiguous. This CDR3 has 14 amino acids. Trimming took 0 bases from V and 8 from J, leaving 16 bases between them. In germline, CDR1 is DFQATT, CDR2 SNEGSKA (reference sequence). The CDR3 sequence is CSARDHSEAEGYTF. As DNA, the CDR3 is TGCAGTGCTAGAGATCACTCAGAGGCAGAAGGCTACACCTTC.

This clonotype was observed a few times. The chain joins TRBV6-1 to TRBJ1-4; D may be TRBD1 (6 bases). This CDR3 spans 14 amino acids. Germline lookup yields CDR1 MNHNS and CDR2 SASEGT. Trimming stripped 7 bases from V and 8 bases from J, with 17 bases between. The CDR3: CASNTTGRGEKLFF. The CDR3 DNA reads TGTGCCAGCAACACAACAGGGAGGGGAGAAAAACTGTTTTTT.

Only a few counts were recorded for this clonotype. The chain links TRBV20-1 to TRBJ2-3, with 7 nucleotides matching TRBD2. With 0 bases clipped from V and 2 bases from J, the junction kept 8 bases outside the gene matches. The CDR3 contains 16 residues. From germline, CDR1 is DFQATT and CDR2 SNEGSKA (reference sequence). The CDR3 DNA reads TGCAGTGCTAGAGATCAGAGGCTAGCGGTCACAGATACGCAGTATTTT. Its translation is CSARDQRLAVTDTQYF.

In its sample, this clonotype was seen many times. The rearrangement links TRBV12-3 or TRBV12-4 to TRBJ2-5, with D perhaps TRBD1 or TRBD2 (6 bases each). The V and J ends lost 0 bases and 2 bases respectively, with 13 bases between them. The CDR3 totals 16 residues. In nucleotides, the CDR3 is TGTGCCAGCAGTTTAGCGGAGGGACATCAACAAGAGACCCAGTACTTC. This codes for CASSLAEGHQQETQYF.